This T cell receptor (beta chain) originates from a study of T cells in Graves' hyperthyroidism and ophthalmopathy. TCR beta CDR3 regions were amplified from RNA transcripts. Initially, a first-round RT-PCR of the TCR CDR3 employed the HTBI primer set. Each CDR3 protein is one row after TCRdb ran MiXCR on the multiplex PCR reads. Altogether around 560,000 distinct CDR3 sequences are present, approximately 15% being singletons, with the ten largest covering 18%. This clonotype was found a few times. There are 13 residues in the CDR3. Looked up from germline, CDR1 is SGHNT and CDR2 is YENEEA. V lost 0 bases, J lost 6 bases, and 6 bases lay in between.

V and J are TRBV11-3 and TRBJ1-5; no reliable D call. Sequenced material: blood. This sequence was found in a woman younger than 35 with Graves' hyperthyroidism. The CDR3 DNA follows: TGTGCCAGCAGCTTAGAAAGTAGTCAGCCCCAGCATTTT. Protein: CASSLESSQPQHF.